The 29 T cell receptor beta chains below come from one sample, sequenced in a study of PD-1 blockade in classical Hodgkin lymphoma. The time point here: cycle 4 day 1 (C4D1), after less than 7 weeks of nivolumab. In every patient, relapse followed autologous stem cell transplantation, while exposure to brentuximab vedotin differed. Using magnetic negative selection, the CD4+ T cells were separated out of thawed PBMCs. TCRdb's copy holds only in-frame clones and misses some; the assay was immunoSEQ multiplex PCR. This sample has roughly 15,000 clones, with 65% to 80% found just once. This sample comprised CD4+ T cells from blood, obtained before the fourth cycle of nivolumab. Receptors originate from a human donor with classical Hodgkin lymphoma.

The chain recombines TRBV19 with TRBJ1-5; a weak D match, TRBD1 (6 bases). Per germline, CDR1 LNHDA and CDR2 SQIVND (reference sequence). The CDR3 length is 17 residues. Trimming took off 7 bases at V and 2 bases at J, with 21 bases between the two ends. The CDR3 DNA is TGTGCCAGTACCGACAGGACCCGACGAGGGGGCAATCAGCCCCAGCATTTT. Translating gives CASTDRTRRGGNQPQHF. The full variable domain, completed using reference TRBV19 and TRBJ1-5, is DGGITQSPKYLFRKEGQNVTLSCEQNLNHDAMYWYRQDPGQGLRLIYYSQIVNDFQKGDIAEGYSVSREKKESFPLTVTSAQKNPTAFYLCASTDRTRRGGNQPQHFGDGTRLSIL.

The chain uses TRBV7-9 and TRBJ1-1; 9 bases are shared with TRBD1. The germline CDR1 and CDR2 sequences are SEHNR and FQNEAQ (reference sequence). Germline trimming cut 5 bases from V and 5 bases from J; bases unmatched to any gene: 9. The CDR3 extends over 15 amino acids. In DNA, the CDR3 is TGTGCCAGCAGCCTGCAGGGACAGGGTGGGACTGAAGCTTTCTTT. Amino acid sequence: CASSLQGQGGTEAFF.

The V call is TRBV4-2, the J call TRBJ2-4, with 9 bases lining up with TRBD1. This CDR3 is 15 amino acids long. CDR1 and CDR2 (germline): LGHNA, YNFKEQ. V was pared by 0 bases and J by 4 bases, with 1 base of the junction left unmatched. In DNA, the CDR3 is TGTGCCAGCAGCCAAGATGGGACAGGGAAAAACATTCAGTACTTC. Amino acids: CASSQDGTGKNIQYF.

J is TRBJ2-1 and V is TRBV11-2; 9 nucleotides line up with TRBD2. The V gene end was trimmed by 5 bases and the J gene end by 0 bases; junction bases not matched to a gene: 5. The CDR3 consists of 16 residues. Germline CDR1 is SGHAT and CDR2 is FQNNGV. CDR3 DNA sequence: TGTGCCAGCAGCGTACATAGCGGGAGCTCCTACAATGAGCAGTTCTTC. Amino acids: CASSVHSGSSYNEQFF.

This clone has a handful of counts. The V call is TRBV19, the J call TRBJ1-5; D is uncertain. Germline V CDR1 and CDR2: LNHDA, SQIVND (reference sequence). V lost 5 bases to trimming and J lost 0 bases, with 8 bases between them. This CDR3 contains 14 residues. The CDR3 here is CASSRVGSNQPQHF. The CDR3 DNA is TGTGCCAGTAGTCGGGTGGGTAGCAATCAGCCCCAGCATTTT.

This clone has only a few counts. The genes are TRBV5-1 and TRBJ1-1, with 8 bases lining up with TRBD1. The CDR3 is 13 amino acids. Germline V gene data show CDR1 as SGHRS and CDR2 as YFSETQ. V lost 4 bases and J lost 7; bases outside the gene matches: 6. The CDR3 DNA sequence: TGCGCCAGCAGCCGCCAGGACAGGGATGAAGCTTTCTTT. Translation gives CASSRQDRDEAFF.

This clone was observed a few times. The chain uses TRBV5-1 and TRBJ2-2; possible D gene TRBD1, 5 bases. The CDR3 is made up of 15 amino acids. V was pared by 2 bases and J by 0 bases, with 8 bases between. Per the germline V gene, CDR1 is SGHRS and CDR2 is YFSETQ. The CDR3 protein is CASSFGHSNTGELFF. The CDR3 DNA reads as TGCGCCAGCAGCTTCGGACATTCGAACACCGGGGAGCTGTTTTTT.

V and J are TRBV19 and TRBJ2-2, with D perhaps TRBD1 (5 bases). Germline loops: CDR1 LNHDA, CDR2 SQIVND (reference sequence). The CDR3 runs to 16 residues. V was shortened by 5 bases and J by 3 bases, with 16 bases between the two germline ends. CDR3 bases: TGTGCCAGTAGTGCCCAGGGTAGGTCGGACACCGGGGAGCTGTTTTTT. Translation gives CASSAQGRSDTGELFF.

This chain connects TRBV6-5 to TRBJ2-7, with D tentatively TRBD1 (6 bases). Germline V CDR1 and CDR2: MNHEY, SVGAGI. The V end lost 0 bases, the J end lost 2 bases, and 11 bases lay between the germline ends. The CDR3 totals 15 residues. DNA of the CDR3: TGTGCCAGCAGTTACTCTGGGACAAAGGCCTACGAGCAGTACTTC. It encodes CASSYSGTKAYEQYF.

DNA for the CDR3: TGTGCCAGTAGGAGGACAGCTGCAACTAATGAAAAACTGTTTTTT. Its protein product is CASRRTAATNEKLFF. The rearrangement links TRBV19 to TRBJ1-4; a possible D gene is TRBD1 (6 bases). CDR1 is LNHDA, CDR2 SQIVND, per germline (reference sequence). This CDR3 is 15 amino acids long. V was trimmed by 6 bases and J by 0 bases, leaving 11 bases between them.

This sequence joins TRBV27 and TRBJ1-5; 8 bases map to TRBD1. Losses at the gene ends were 6 bases for V and 9 bases for J; bases not matched to a gene: 10. The CDR3 has 14 residues. Germline lookup yields CDR1 MNHEY and CDR2 SMNVEV (reference sequence). The CDR3 coding sequence is TGTGCCAGCAGGGGGGACAGGCCATCGTCGCCCCAGCATTTT. Translating it yields CASRGDRPSSPQHF.

The chain employs TRBV19 and TRBJ1-1; D possibly corresponds to TRBD1 (6 bases). The V and J ends lost 6 bases and 4 bases respectively, with 15 bases between them. This CDR3 has 14 residues. CDR1 is LNHDA and CDR2 is SQIVND in the germline V gene (reference sequence). The CDR3 here is CASRAPGATTEAFF. CDR3 DNA: TGTGCCAGTAGGGCGCCAGGGGCGACCACTGAAGCTTTCTTT.

The chain employs TRBV18 and TRBJ2-7; D not resolved. The CDR3 contains 14 residues. The germline gives CDR1 KGHSH, CDR2 LQKENI. Trimming took 1 base from V and 2 from J, leaving 9 bases between them. Written as DNA, the CDR3 is TGTGCCAGCTCACCACGTACGGCCCCCTACGAGCAGTACTTC. Translating it yields CASSPRTAPYEQYF.

The chain couples TRBV5-8 to TRBJ2-1; D gene unclear. V shed 4 bases and J shed 4 bases, with 12 bases lying between them. The CDR3 contains 14 residues. CDR1 and CDR2 (germline): SGHTS, YDEGEE. Here the CDR3 DNA reads TGTGCCAGCAGCACCCGATGGGGTTACAATGAGCAGTTCTTC. This translates into CASSTRWGYNEQFF.

This chain joins TRBV5-1 and TRBJ2-7; 8 positions match TRBD1. CDR3 length: 17 residues. Unmatched junction bases numbered 12, after V lost 0 bases and J lost 4 bases. The germline V gene has CDR1 SGHRS and CDR2 YFSETQ. CDR3 sequence (DNA): TGCGCCAGCAGCTTGGGTTTGACAGGGGCTCGTTCTTACGAGCAGTACTTC. Its translation: CASSLGLTGARSYEQYF.

This clone was seen just once. CDR3 in amino acids: CSAGSIEQYF. The CDR3 region has the DNA TGCAGTGCAGGGAGTATCGAGCAGTACTTC. The chain has TRBV20-1 and TRBJ2-7; D perhaps matches TRBD2 (5 bases). The V end lost 6 bases, the J end lost 6 bases, and 9 bases lay between the germline ends. The CDR3 runs to 10 residues. Germline CDR1 is DFQATT and CDR2 is SNEGSKA (reference sequence).

CDR3 region: CSAGGAETQYF. CDR3 in DNA: TGCAGTGCGGGTGGAGCGGAGACCCAGTACTTC. The rearrangement uses TRBV20-1 and TRBJ2-5, with no clear D. Germline V gives CDR1 DFQATT, CDR2 SNEGSKA (reference sequence). The V and J ends lost 6 bases and 5 bases respectively, with 10 bases between them. CDR3 size: 11 residues.

This clone showed up just once. The rearrangement links TRBV11-2 to TRBJ2-7, with D unresolved. The CDR3 runs to 12 residues. V lost 5 bases and J lost 2, with 7 bases in between. Germline-derived CDR1 and CDR2 are SGHAT and FQNNGV. The CDR3 here is CASSGKPYEQYF. CDR3 DNA: TGTGCCAGCAGCGGGAAGCCCTACGAGCAGTACTTC. Filled out from reference TRBV11-2 and TRBJ2-7, the complete variable domain reads EAGVAQSPRYKIIEKRQSVAFWCNPISGHATLYWYQQILGQGPKLLIQFQNNGVVDDSQLPKDRFSAERLKGVDSTLKIQPAKLEDSAVYLCASSGKPYEQYFGPGTRLTVT.

The chain combines TRBV7-2 with TRBJ2-4; TRBD2 agrees at 7 bases. V lost 0 bases to trimming and J lost 1 base; unmatched junction nucleotides: 3. Germline loops: CDR1 SGHTA, CDR2 FQGNSA. This CDR3 has 16 residues. The CDR3 DNA follows: TGTGCCAGCAGCTTAGCTGGGAGGGCGGCCAAAAACATTCAGTACTTC. It specifies CASSLAGRAAKNIQYF.

This chain connects TRBV10-2 to TRBJ2-1; possible D gene TRBD1, 6 bases. Germline V gives CDR1 WSHSY, CDR2 SAAADI. The germline V and J ends were trimmed by 6 bases and 4 bases, with 10 bases remaining between them. The CDR3 runs 13 residues. In nucleotides, the CDR3 is TGCGCCAGCAGATCCGACAGGTACAATGAGCAGTTCTTC. This encodes CASRSDRYNEQFF.

The chain is built from TRBV5-1 and TRBJ2-7, with D tentatively TRBD2 (7 bases). The CDR3 is 16 amino acids. V lost 4 bases to trimming and J lost 2 bases, with 19 bases between them. CDR1 and CDR2 (germline): SGHRS, YFSETQ. CDR3 in DNA: TGCGCCAGCAGCCTGGACGGGGGGCTTCAAACCTACGAGCAGTACTTC. Translated: CASSLDGGLQTYEQYF. The whole variable domain, remainder taken from reference TRBV5-1 and TRBJ2-7, is KAGVTQTPRYLIKTRGQQVTLSCSPISGHRSVSWYQQTPGQGLQFLFEYFSETQRNKGNFPGRFSGRQFSNSRSEMNVSTLELGDSALYLCASSLDGGLQTYEQYFGPGTRLTVT.

This clone showed up just once. The genes are TRBV7-9 and TRBJ1-1, with D hard to call. V lost 5 bases, J lost 3 bases, and 13 bases lay in between. CDR3 size: 14 residues. Germline CDR1 reads SEHNR; CDR2 reads FQNEAQ (reference sequence). The CDR3 region has the DNA TGTGCCAGCAGCCGGACCTCAGTAGACACTGAAGCTTTCTTT. Its protein is CASSRTSVDTEAFF. The entire variable domain, with the rest obtained from reference TRBV7-9 and TRBJ1-1, is as follows: DTGVSQNPRHKITKRGQNVTFRCDPISEHNRLYWYRQTLGQGPEFLTYFQNEAQLEKSRLLSDRFSAERPKGSFSTLEIQRTEQGDSAMYLCASSRTSVDTEAFFGQGTRLTVV.

The genes are TRBV6-5 and TRBJ1-1; the D is unclear. The germline gives CDR1 MNHEY, CDR2 SVGAGI. Trimming shortened V by 6 bases and J by 4 bases, and 12 bases separated the two germline ends. The CDR3 has 13 amino acids. The CDR3, as DNA: TGTGCCAGCAGACCCGCAGGTTTCACTGAAGCTTTCTTT. Residues: CASRPAGFTEAFF.

The chain has TRBV5-1 and TRBJ1-2, with D unclear. Trimming shortened V by 3 bases and J by 8 bases, and 14 bases separated the two germline ends. The germline V gene encodes CDR1 SGHRS and CDR2 YFSETQ. This CDR3 has 13 residues. The CDR3 loop reads CASSSSGLGGYTF. The CDR3 nucleotides are TGCGCCAGCAGCTCTTCGGGTCTCGGGGGCTACACCTTC.

This clone was counted only a few times. This chain links TRBV7-9 with TRBJ2-3; unclear D gene. Germline V gives CDR1 SEHNR, CDR2 FQNEAQ (reference sequence). The ends were cut back, 0 bases at V and 1 base at J, with 8 bases in the middle. CDR3 length: 15 amino acids. The CDR3 nucleotides are TGTGCCAGCAGCTTAGCAGGGATGCGCACAGATACGCAGTATTTT. Encoded protein: CASSLAGMRTDTQYF. The whole variable domain, filled in from reference TRBV7-9 and TRBJ2-3, reads DTGVSQNPRHKITKRGQNVTFRCDPISEHNRLYWYRQTLGQGPEFLTYFQNEAQLEKSRLLSDRFSAERPKGSFSTLEIQRTEQGDSAMYLCASSLAGMRTDTQYFGPGTRLTVL.

The chain recombines TRBV6-1 with TRBJ1-1; TRBD1 matches 7 bases. The ends lost 4 bases at V and 5 bases at J; junction bases unmatched: 10. The germline gives CDR1 MNHNS, CDR2 SASEGT. The length of the CDR3 is 15 residues. The CDR3 loop is CASSARDSRETEAFF. The CDR3 DNA follows: TGTGCCAGCAGTGCCAGGGACAGCCGAGAAACTGAAGCTTTCTTT.

This sequence joins TRBV15 and TRBJ2-6, with D uncertain. V was shortened by 2 bases and J by 0 bases, with 8 bases between the two germline ends. The germline gives CDR1 LNHNV, CDR2 YYDKDF (reference sequence). There are 16 residues in the CDR3. The DNA for the CDR3 is TGTGCCACCAGCAGACCGATTAGCTCTGGGGCCAACGTCCTGACTTTC. Translated, it gives CATSRPISSGANVLTF.

This chain uses TRBV28 with TRBJ2-7; TRBD2 aligns across 11 bases. CDR3 length: 16 amino acids. Germline lookup yields CDR1 MDHEN and CDR2 SYDVKM. With V trimmed by 5 bases and J by 3 bases, 9 bases remained unmatched. CDR3 sequence (DNA): TGTGCCAGCAGTCCCCTTCTCGGGACTAGCGGCTACGAGCAGTACTTC. This translates into CASSPLLGTSGYEQYF. Full variable domain (outside the CDR3, taken from reference TRBV28 and TRBJ2-7): DVKVTQSSRYLVKRTGEKVFLECVQDMDHENMFWYRQDPGLGLRLIYFSYDVKMKEKGDIPEGYSVSREKKERFSLILESASTNQTSMYLCASSPLLGTSGYEQYFGPGTRLTVT.

The chain carries TRBV2 and TRBJ1-1, with D hard to call. Germline V lookup: CDR1 SNHLY, CDR2 FYNNEI. The length of the CDR3 is 15 residues. V lost 6 bases to trimming and J lost 1 base, with 15 bases between them. In nucleotides, the CDR3 is TGTGCCAGCAGCGCTCCGGGGAAGGGGAACACTGAAGCTTTCTTT. The encoded protein is CASSAPGKGNTEAFF.